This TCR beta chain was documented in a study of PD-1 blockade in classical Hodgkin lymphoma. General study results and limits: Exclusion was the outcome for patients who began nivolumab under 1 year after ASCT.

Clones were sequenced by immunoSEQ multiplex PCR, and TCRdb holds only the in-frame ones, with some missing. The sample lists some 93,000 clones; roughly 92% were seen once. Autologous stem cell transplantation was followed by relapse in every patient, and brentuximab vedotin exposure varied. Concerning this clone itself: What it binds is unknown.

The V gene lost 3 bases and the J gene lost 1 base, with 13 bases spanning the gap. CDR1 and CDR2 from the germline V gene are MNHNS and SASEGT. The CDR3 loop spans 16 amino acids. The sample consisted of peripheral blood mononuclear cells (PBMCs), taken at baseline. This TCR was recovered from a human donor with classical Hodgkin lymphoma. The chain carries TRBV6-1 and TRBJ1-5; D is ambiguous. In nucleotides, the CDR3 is TGTGCCAGCAGTGACCCCAGTTGGAGGAGCAATCAGCCCCAGCATTTT. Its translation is CASSDPSWRSNQPQHF.